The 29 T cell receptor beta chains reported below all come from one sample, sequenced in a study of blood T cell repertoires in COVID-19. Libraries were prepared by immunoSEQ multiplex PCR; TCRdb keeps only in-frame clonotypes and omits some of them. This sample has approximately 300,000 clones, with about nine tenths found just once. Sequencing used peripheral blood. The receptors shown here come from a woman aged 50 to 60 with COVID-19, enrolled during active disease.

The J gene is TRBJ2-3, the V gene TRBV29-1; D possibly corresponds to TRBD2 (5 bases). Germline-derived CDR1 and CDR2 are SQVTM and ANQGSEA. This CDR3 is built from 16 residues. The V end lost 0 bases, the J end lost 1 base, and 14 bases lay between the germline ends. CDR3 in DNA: TGCAGCGTTGAAGATCAACGAGGGTATGGCACAGATACGCAGTATTTT. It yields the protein CSVEDQRGYGTDTQYF.

CDR3 in DNA: TGTGCCTGGAGTAAAAATTCGGGGGGAAACAATCAGCCCCAGCATTTT. Translated: CAWSKNSGGNNQPQHF. V is TRBV30 and J is TRBJ1-5; TRBD1 is a possible D gene (5 bases). V was cut by 2 bases and J by 3 bases, with 17 bases left in between. The germline gives CDR1 GTSNPN, CDR2 SVGIG (reference sequence). CDR3 length equals 16 residues.

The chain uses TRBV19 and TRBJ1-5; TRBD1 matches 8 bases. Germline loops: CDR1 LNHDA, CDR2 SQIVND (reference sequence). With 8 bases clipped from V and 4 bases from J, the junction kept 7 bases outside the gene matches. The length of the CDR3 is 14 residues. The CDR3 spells CASGTQGENQPQHF. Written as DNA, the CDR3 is TGTGCCAGTGGGACACAGGGGGAGAATCAGCCCCAGCATTTT.

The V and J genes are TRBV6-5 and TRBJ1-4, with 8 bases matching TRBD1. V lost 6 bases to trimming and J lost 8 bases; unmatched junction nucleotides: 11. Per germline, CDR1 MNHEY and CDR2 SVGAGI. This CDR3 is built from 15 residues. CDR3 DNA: TGTGCCAGCAGCCCCCCCGGACAGGGTGGAGAAAAACTGTTTTTT. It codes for CASSPPGQGGEKLFF.

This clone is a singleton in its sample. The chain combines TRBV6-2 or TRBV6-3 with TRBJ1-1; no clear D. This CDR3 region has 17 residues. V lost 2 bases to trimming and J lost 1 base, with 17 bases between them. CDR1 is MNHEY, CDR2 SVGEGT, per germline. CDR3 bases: TGTGCCAGCAGTTACCAGGATACAAATTCCAAGAACACTGAAGCTTTCTTT. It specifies CASSYQDTNSKNTEAFF.

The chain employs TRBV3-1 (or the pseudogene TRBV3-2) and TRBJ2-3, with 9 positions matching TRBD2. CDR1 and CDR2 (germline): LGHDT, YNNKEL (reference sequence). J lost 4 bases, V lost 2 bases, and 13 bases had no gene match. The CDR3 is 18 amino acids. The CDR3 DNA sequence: TGTGCCAGCAGCCAAAACAACCCGGGACTAGCAGGGTCAGATACGCAGTATTTT. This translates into CASSQNNPGLAGSDTQYF.

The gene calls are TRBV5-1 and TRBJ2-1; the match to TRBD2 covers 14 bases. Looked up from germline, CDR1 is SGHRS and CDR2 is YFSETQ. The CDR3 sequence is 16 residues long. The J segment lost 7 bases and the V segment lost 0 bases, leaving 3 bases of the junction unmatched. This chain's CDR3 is CASSLDRLAGGNEQFF. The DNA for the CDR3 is TGCGCCAGCAGCTTGGATAGACTAGCGGGAGGGAATGAGCAGTTCTTC.

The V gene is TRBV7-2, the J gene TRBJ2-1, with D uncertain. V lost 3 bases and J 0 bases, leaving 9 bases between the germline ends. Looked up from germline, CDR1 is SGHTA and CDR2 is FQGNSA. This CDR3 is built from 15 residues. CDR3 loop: CASSFGRSSYNEQFF. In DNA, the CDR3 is TGTGCCAGCAGCTTTGGAAGGAGCTCCTACAATGAGCAGTTCTTC.

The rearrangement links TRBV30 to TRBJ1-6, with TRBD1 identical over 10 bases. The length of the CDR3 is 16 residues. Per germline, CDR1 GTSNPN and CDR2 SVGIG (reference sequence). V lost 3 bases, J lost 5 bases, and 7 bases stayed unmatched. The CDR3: CAWRQGQGTDNSPLHF. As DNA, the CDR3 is TGTGCCTGGAGGCAGGGACAGGGGACGGATAATTCACCCCTCCACTTT.

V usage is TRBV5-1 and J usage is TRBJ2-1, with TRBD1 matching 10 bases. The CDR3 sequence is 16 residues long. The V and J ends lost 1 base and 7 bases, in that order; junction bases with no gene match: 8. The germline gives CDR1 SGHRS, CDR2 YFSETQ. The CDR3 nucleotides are TGCGCCAGCAGCTTGCCGGGGACAGGGGCTAGTAATGAGCAGTTCTTC. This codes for CASSLPGTGASNEQFF.

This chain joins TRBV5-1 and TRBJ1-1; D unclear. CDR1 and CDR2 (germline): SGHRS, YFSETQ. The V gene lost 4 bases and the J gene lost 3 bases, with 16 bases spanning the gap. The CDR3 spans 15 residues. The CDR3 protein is CASSPLQRLDTEAFF. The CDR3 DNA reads TGCGCCAGCAGCCCTTTACAGAGATTGGACACTGAAGCTTTCTTT.

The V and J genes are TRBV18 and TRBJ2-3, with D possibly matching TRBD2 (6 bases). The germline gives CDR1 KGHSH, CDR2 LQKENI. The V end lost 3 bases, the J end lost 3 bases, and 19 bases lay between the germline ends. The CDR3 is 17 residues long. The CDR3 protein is CASSPLPRAGRTDTQYF. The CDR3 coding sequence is TGTGCCAGCTCACCGCTCCCTCGGGCAGGGAGGACAGATACGCAGTATTTT.

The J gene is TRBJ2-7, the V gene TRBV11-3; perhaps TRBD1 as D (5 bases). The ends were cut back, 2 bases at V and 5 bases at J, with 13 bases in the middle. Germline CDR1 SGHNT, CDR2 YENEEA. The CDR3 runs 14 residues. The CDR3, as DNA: TGTGCCAGCAGCTTACAGGGAATCTTGAACGAGCAGTACTTC. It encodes CASSLQGILNEQYF. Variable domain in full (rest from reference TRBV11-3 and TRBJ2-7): EAGVVQSPRYKIIEKKQPVAFWCNPISGHNTLYWYLQNLGQGPELLIRYENEEAVDDSQLPKDRFSAERLKGVDSTLKIQPAELGDSAVYLCASSLQGILNEQYFGPGTRLTVT.

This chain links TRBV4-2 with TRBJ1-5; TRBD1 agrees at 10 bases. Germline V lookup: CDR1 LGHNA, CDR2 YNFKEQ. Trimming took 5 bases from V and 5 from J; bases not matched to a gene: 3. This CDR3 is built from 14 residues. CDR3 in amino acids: CASSETGGDQPQHF. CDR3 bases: TGTGCCAGCAGCGAGACAGGGGGCGATCAGCCCCAGCATTTT.

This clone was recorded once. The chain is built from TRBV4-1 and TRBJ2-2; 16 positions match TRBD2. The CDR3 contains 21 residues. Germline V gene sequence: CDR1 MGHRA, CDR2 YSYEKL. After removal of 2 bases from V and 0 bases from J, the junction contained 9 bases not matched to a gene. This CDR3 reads CASSQNPGLAGGTANTGELFF. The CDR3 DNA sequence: TGCGCCAGCAGCCAAAACCCGGGACTAGCGGGAGGGACCGCGAACACCGGGGAGCTGTTTTTT.

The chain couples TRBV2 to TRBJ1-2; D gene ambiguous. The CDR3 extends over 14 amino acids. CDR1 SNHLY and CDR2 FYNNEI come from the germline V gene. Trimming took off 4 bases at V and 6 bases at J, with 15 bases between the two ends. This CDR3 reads CASSVGLQVDGYTF. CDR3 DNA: TGTGCCAGCAGTGTAGGTCTCCAGGTGGATGGCTACACCTTC.

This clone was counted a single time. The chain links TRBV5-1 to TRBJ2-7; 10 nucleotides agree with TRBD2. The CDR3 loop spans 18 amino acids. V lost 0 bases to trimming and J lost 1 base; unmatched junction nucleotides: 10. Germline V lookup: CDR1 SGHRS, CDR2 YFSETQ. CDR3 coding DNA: TGCGCCAGCAGCTTGGGACTAGCGGGCCCTGGAGGGTCCTACGAGCAGTACTTC. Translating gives CASSLGLAGPGGSYEQYF.

The CDR3 DNA is TGTGCCAGCAGTCGACAGGGGAACCAGATGAACACTGAAGCTTTCTTT. Protein product: CASSRQGNQMNTEAFF. The chain is built from TRBV6-2 or TRBV6-3 and TRBJ1-1; TRBD1 agrees at 8 bases. Germline loops: CDR1 MNHEY, CDR2 SVGEGT. V lost 5 bases and J lost 0; bases outside the gene matches: 8. This CDR3 comprises 16 residues.

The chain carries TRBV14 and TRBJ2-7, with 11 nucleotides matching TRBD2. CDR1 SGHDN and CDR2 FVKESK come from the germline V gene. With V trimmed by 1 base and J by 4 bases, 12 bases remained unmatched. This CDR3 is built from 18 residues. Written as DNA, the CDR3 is TGTGCCAGCAGCCAAGGCGGGCTACTAGCGGGAGAGCAATACGAGCAGTACTTC. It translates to CASSQGGLLAGEQYEQYF.

The CDR3 DNA is TGTGCCACCAGTTATAGCAGGGGGCTTCATGAGCAGTTCTTC. This translates into CATSYSRGLHEQFF. The chain links TRBV24-1 to TRBJ2-1; 8 bases fit TRBD1. Germline trimming cut 6 bases from V and 8 bases from J; bases unmatched to any gene: 8. This CDR3 region has 14 residues. CDR1 is KGHDR, CDR2 SFDVKD, per germline.

The CDR3 DNA sequence: TGCAGCGTAAGGGGTCCCGGTAGCAATCAGCCCCAGCATTTT. Translation: CSVRGPGSNQPQHF. V gene TRBV29-1 combines with J gene TRBJ1-5, with D possibly matching TRBD1 (5 bases). Germline V gene data show CDR1 as SQVTM and CDR2 as ANQGSEA. The CDR3 is 14 amino acids. The germline V and J ends were trimmed by 6 bases and 0 bases, with 12 bases remaining between them.

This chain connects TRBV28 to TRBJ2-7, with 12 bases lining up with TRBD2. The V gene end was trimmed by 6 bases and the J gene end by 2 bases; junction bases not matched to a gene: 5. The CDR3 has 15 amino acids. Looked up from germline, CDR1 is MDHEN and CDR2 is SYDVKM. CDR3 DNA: TGTGCCAGCAGGGGCTCTAGCGGGAGGGCCTACGAGCAGTACTTC. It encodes CASRGSSGRAYEQYF.

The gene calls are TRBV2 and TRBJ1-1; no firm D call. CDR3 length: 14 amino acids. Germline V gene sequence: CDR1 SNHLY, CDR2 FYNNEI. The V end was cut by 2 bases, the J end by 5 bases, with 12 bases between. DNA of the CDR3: TGTGCCAGCAGTGAACTGGTCAGTCAAACTGAAGCTTTCTTT. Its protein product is CASSELVSQTEAFF.

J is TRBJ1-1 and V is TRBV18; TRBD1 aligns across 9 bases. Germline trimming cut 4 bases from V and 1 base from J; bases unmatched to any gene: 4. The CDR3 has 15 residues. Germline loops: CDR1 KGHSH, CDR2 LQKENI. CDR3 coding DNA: TGTGCCAGCTCACAGGACAGGGGTGCGAACACTGAAGCTTTCTTT. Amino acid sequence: CASSQDRGANTEAFF.

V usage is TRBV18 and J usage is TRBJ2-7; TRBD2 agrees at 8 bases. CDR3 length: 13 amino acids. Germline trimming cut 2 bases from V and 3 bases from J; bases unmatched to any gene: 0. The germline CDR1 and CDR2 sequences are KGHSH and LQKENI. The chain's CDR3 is CASSPAGGYEQYF. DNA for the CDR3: TGTGCCAGCTCACCAGCGGGGGGCTACGAGCAGTACTTC.

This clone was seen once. CDR3 in DNA: TGTGCCATCAGTCAAAACGATCAGGGGAAGGTGGGGACTGAAGCTTTCTTT. As protein: CAISQNDQGKVGTEAFF. The V and J genes are TRBV10-3 and TRBJ1-1; the D gene is possibly TRBD1 (6 bases). Germline CDR1 and CDR2: ENHRY and SYGVKD. V was shortened by 5 bases and J by 5 bases, with 24 bases between the two germline ends. CDR3 length: 17 amino acids.

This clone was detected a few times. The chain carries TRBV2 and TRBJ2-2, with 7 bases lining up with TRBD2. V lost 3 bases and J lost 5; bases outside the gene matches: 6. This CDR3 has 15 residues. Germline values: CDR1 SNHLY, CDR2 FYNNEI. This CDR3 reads CASSDRGRRTGELFF. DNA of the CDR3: TGTGCCAGCAGTGACCGCGGGAGACGAACCGGGGAGCTGTTTTTT. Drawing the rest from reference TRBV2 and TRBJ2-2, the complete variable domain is EPEVTQTPSHQVTQMGQEVILRCVPISNHLYFYWYRQILGQKVEFLVSFYNNEISEKSEIFDDQFSVERPDGSNFTLKIRSTKLEDSAMYFCASSDRGRRTGELFFGEGSRLTVL.

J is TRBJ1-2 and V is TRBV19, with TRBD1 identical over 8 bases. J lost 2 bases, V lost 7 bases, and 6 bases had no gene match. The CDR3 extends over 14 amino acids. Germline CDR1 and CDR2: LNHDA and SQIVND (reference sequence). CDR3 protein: CASIGQGQNYGYTF. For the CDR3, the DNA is TGTGCCAGTATCGGACAGGGACAGAACTATGGCTACACCTTC.

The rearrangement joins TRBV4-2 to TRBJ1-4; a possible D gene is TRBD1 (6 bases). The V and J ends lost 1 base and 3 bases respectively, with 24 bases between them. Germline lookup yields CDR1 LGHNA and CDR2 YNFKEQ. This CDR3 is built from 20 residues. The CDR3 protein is CASSQGKSGQGIFANEKLFF. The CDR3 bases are TGTGCCAGCAGCCAAGGGAAATCGGGACAAGGCATCTTCGCTAATGAAAAACTGTTTTTT.